This T cell receptor beta chain was captured in a study of STAT5B mutations in CD4+ large granular lymphocyte leukemia. Germline V gene lookup returns CDR1 SGHNT and CDR2 YYREEE (reference sequence). With 0 bases clipped from V and 2 bases from J, the junction kept 5 bases outside the gene matches. There are 15 residues in the CDR3. Clones were sequenced by immunoSEQ multiplex PCR, and TCRdb holds only the in-frame ones, with some missing. The data hold over 35,000 clones, with approximately 88% observed a single time. Whole-study findings and limits: Patient CD4-sorted repertoires looked more clonal than healthy CD4+ repertoires, even without putative leukemic clones. Higher CD4+ than CD8+ T-LGLL clonality might reflect small sample size. Roughly a quarter of private leukemic clonotypes occurred rarely in other patients' non-leukemic repertoires.

In the case of this clone: What it binds is not known.

The sequenced sample consisted of CD4+ T cells from blood buffy coats. The TCR comes from a human donor in good health. The chain joins TRBV5-4 to TRBJ2-7, with TRBD2 matching over 7 bases. CDR3 bases: TGTGCCAGCAGCTTGGGGGGGGGTTCGCCCTACGAGCAGTACTTC. Translating gives CASSLGGGSPYEQYF.